These 31 T cell receptor beta chains share one sample of origin, sequenced in a study of T cell responses to AZD1222 COVID-19 vaccine. Libraries were prepared by immunoSEQ multiplex PCR; TCRdb keeps only in-frame clonotypes and omits some of them. The sample has about 140,000 clones. Sequencing used peripheral blood. These TCRs come from an adult in good health.

The gene calls are TRBV4-1 and TRBJ2-7, with D possibly TRBD2 on 5 matching bases. V dropped 1 base and J dropped 5 bases, with 18 bases sitting between them. Germline loops: CDR1 MGHRA, CDR2 YSYEKL. This CDR3 region has 16 residues. The CDR3 region has the DNA TGCGCCAGCAGCCAAGGTGGTGGGGAGACGTCACACGAGCAGTACTTC. As protein: CASSQGGGETSHEQYF.

CDR3 loop: CASRQIRNQPQHF. The CDR3 coding sequence is TGTGCCAGCAGACAGATCCGCAATCAGCCCCAGCATTTT. This sequence joins TRBV2 and TRBJ1-5, with D unresolved. V was trimmed by 6 bases and J by 2 bases, leaving 8 bases between them. The CDR3 has 13 amino acids. CDR1 and CDR2 from the germline V gene are SNHLY and FYNNEI.

The CDR3: CASGWGGRRRGETQYF. The CDR3 DNA follows: TGTGCTAGTGGTTGGGGGGGGCGCAGACGGGGAGAGACCCAGTACTTC. This chain joins TRBV12-5 and TRBJ2-5; TRBD2 might be the D (7 bases). In germline, CDR1 is LGHNT, CDR2 FRNRAP. Trimming cost V 4 bases and J 4 bases, with 19 bases left between them. The CDR3 loop spans 16 amino acids.

This chain uses TRBV2 with TRBJ1-3; D remains ambiguous. Germline CDR1 is SNHLY and CDR2 is FYNNEI. Trimming took 7 bases from V and 11 from J, leaving 21 bases between them. This CDR3 is built from 14 residues. CDR3 residues: CASKLGPQPSAIYF. CDR3 nucleotides: TGTGCCAGCAAGCTCGGACCCCAGCCGAGCGCCATATATTTT.

This rearrangement joins TRBV9 to TRBJ2-7, with TRBD1 as a possible D gene (7 bases). Looked up from germline, CDR1 is SGDLS and CDR2 is YYNGEE. CDR3 length: 14 amino acids. V was pared by 3 bases and J by 4 bases, with 14 bases between. The CDR3 region is CASSAQGGGYEQYF. DNA of the CDR3: TGTGCCAGCAGCGCCCAGGGGGGTGGGTACGAGCAGTACTTC.

V and J are TRBV5-4 and TRBJ1-6; a possible D gene is TRBD1 (5 bases). The CDR3 covers 14 residues. CDR1 is SGHNT, CDR2 YYREEE, per germline (reference sequence). The V gene lost 0 bases and the J gene lost 14 bases, with 15 bases spanning the gap. This chain's CDR3 is CASSLDGGDDTLHF. The DNA for the CDR3 is TGTGCCAGCAGCTTGGACGGGGGAGACGACACCCTCCACTTT.

The CDR3 nucleotides read TGTGCCAGCAGCACCTGGGACAGGAACACCGGGGAGCTGTTTTTT. Translated: CASSTWDRNTGELFF. The chain has TRBV21-1 and TRBJ2-2; the table names TRBD1, a call not compared with the DNA. TRBV21-1 corresponds to a pseudogene. The CDR3 totals 15 residues.

The chain carries TRBV5-4 and TRBJ1-2; TRBD1 aligns across 9 bases. The junction had 4 bases not matched to a gene; V was cut back by 4 bases and J by 3 bases. Germline V gene data show CDR1 as SGHNT and CDR2 as YYREEE (reference sequence). This CDR3 is built from 14 residues. CDR3: CASSRTGEDYGYTF. The CDR3 bases are TGTGCCAGCAGCAGGACAGGGGAAGACTATGGCTACACCTTC. The whole variable domain, filled in from reference TRBV5-4 and TRBJ1-2, reads ETGVTQSPTHLIKTRGQQVTLRCSSQSGHNTVSWYQQALGQGPQFIFQYYREEENGRGNFPPRFSGLQFPNYSSELNVNALELDDSALYLCASSRTGEDYGYTFGSGTRLTVV.

This chain's CDR3 is CASSQGPGLNIQYF. Here the CDR3 DNA reads TGTGCCAGCAGCCAAGGGCCAGGCCTAAACATTCAGTACTTC. The J gene is TRBJ2-4, the V gene TRBV14; D not resolved. V shed 1 base and J shed 6 bases, with 10 bases lying between them. This CDR3 contains 14 residues. Germline V gives CDR1 SGHDN, CDR2 FVKESK.

V is TRBV4-1 and J is TRBJ2-2; D may be TRBD2 (5 bases). The V and J ends lost 3 bases and 0 bases respectively, with 8 bases between them. This CDR3 region has 15 residues. The germline CDR1 and CDR2 sequences are MGHRA and YSYEKL. As DNA, the CDR3 is TGCGCCAGCAGCCACGGGATTTCGAACACCGGGGAGCTGTTTTTT. It is translated as CASSHGISNTGELFF.

This rearrangement joins TRBV3-1 (or the pseudogene TRBV3-2) to TRBJ1-1; D possibly corresponds to TRBD1 (5 bases). The germline V and J ends were trimmed by 1 base and 5 bases, with 14 bases remaining between them. Germline assignment: CDR1 LGHDT and CDR2 YNNKEL (reference sequence). CDR3 length: 15 amino acids. The CDR3 loop is CASSQGWGVGTEAFF. Here the CDR3 DNA reads TGTGCCAGCAGCCAAGGTTGGGGCGTAGGGACTGAAGCTTTCTTT.

DNA of the CDR3: TGTGCCAGCAGCTTAACGGGTGCGGTAGATAATTCACCCCTCCACTTT. Its protein product is CASSLTGAVDNSPLHF. V gene TRBV7-9 combines with J gene TRBJ1-6; D unclear. Germline CDR1 SEHNR, CDR2 FQNEAQ (reference sequence). V shed 2 bases and J shed 5 bases, with 13 bases lying between them. The CDR3 covers 16 residues.

V is TRBV12-3 or TRBV12-4 and J is TRBJ2-7; perhaps TRBD1 as D (5 bases). V lost 6 bases, J lost 1 base, and 10 bases lay in between. The CDR3 spans 13 residues. CDR3 sequence reads: CASRPSGSYEQYF. In nucleotides, the CDR3 is TGTGCCAGCAGGCCCTCAGGGTCCTACGAGCAGTACTTC.

V is TRBV5-1 and J is TRBJ1-6; the D gene is possibly TRBD1 (6 bases). The CDR3 consists of 15 residues. The V gene's germline CDR1 is SGHRS and CDR2 YFSETQ. Trimming stripped 6 bases from V and 7 bases from J, with 17 bases between. CDR3 loop: CASTLEQQGNSPLHF. CDR3 coding DNA: TGCGCCAGCACCCTGGAACAACAGGGAAATTCACCCCTCCACTTT.

CDR3 sequence reads: CASSARGSDGYTF. CDR3 DNA sequence: TGTGCCAGCAGTGCAAGGGGCTCGGATGGCTACACCTTC. This chain uses TRBV25-1 with TRBJ1-2; maybe TRBD1 (5 bases). CDR3 size: 13 residues. Trimming took 4 bases from V and 6 from J, leaving 12 bases between them. The germline V gene has CDR1 MGHDK and CDR2 SYGVNS.

The chain uses TRBV18 and TRBJ1-2; 10 positions agree with TRBD1. Unmatched junction bases numbered 9, after V lost 1 base and J lost 7 bases. The CDR3 is 16 residues long. CDR1 and CDR2 (germline): KGHSH, LQKENI. DNA of the CDR3: TGTGCCAGCTCACCACAAGCCCCGGGACAGGGGTTTGGCTACACCTTC. This sequence encodes CASSPQAPGQGFGYTF. The full variable domain, its missing parts supplied by reference TRBV18 and TRBJ1-2, is NAGVMQNPRHLVRRRGQEARLRCSPMKGHSHVYWYRQLPEEGLKFMVYLQKENIIDESGMPKERFSAEFPKEGPSILRIQQVVRGDSAAYFCASSPQAPGQGFGYTFGSGTRLTVV.

The chain uses TRBV6-2 or TRBV6-3 and TRBJ2-5, with TRBD1 matching over 9 bases. This CDR3 region has 15 residues. Germline V CDR1 and CDR2: MNHEY, SVGEGT. V lost 2 bases to trimming and J lost 4 bases; unmatched junction nucleotides: 5. In DNA form, the CDR3 reads TGTGCCAGCAGTTACCTTACAGGGGGCCCAGAGACCCAGTACTTC. It encodes CASSYLTGGPETQYF.

The gene calls are TRBV29-1 and TRBJ1-2; D is uncertain. CDR3 length: 14 residues. Germline V gene sequence: CDR1 SQVTM, CDR2 ANQGSEA. V lost 6 bases, J lost 4 bases, and 18 bases lay in between. CDR3 in DNA: TGCAGCGTCAAGACGCCAGATCCTATCTATGGCTACACCTTC. Translation: CSVKTPDPIYGYTF.

The V call is TRBV7-2, the J call TRBJ1-1, with 7 bases matching TRBD1. From germline, CDR1 is SGHTA and CDR2 FQGNSA. This CDR3 spans 14 amino acids. After removal of 2 bases from V and 10 bases from J, the junction contained 10 bases not matched to a gene. The CDR3 loop is CASSLSPQGVSAFF. The CDR3, as DNA: TGTGCCAGCAGCTTAAGTCCCCAGGGGGTTTCAGCTTTCTTT.

The rearrangement links TRBV5-6 to TRBJ2-7; D might be TRBD1 (5 bases). V shed 0 bases and J shed 1 base, with 20 bases lying between them. Per germline, CDR1 SGHDT and CDR2 YYEEEE. The CDR3 spans 18 residues. CDR3 DNA: TGTGCCAGCAGCTTGGGCAGGGATGGATTGAAAGGGTCCTACGAGCAGTACTTC. Translation: CASSLGRDGLKGSYEQYF.

The chain carries TRBV30 and TRBJ1-5; maybe TRBD1 (6 bases). The CDR3 contains 14 residues. V was trimmed by 2 bases and J by 7 bases, leaving 15 bases between them. CDR1 and CDR2 from the germline V gene are GTSNPN and SVGIG (reference sequence). The CDR3 here is CAWSTVGGDQPQHF. CDR3 sequence (DNA): TGTGCCTGGAGTACGGTGGGGGGCGACCAGCCCCAGCATTTT. The complete variable domain, with remaining parts taken from reference TRBV30 and TRBJ1-5, reads SQTIHQWPATLVQPVGSPLSLECTVEGTSNPNLYWYRQAAGRGLQLLFYSVGIGQISSEVPQNLSASRPQDRQFILSSKKLLLSDSGFYLCAWSTVGGDQPQHFGDGTRLSIL.

J is TRBJ2-7 and V is TRBV6-8, with D tentatively TRBD1 (5 bases). V dropped 10 bases and J dropped 3 bases, with 28 bases sitting between them. CDR3 length: 17 residues. Per the germline V gene, CDR1 is MNHGY and CDR2 is SAAAGT. The CDR3 reads CAIIPPRGHQNLYEQYF. In nucleotides, the CDR3 is TGTGCCATCATACCCCCCCGAGGACATCAAAACCTCTACGAGCAGTACTTC.

CDR3 sequence (DNA): TGTGCCTGGAAGGACTCTGGAAACACCATATATTTT. It translates to CAWKDSGNTIYF. This rearrangement joins TRBV30 to TRBJ1-3; D ambiguous. Trimming stripped 4 bases from V and 0 bases from J, with 4 bases between. Germline CDR1 and CDR2: GTSNPN and SVGIG (reference sequence). The CDR3 length is 12 residues.

The chain joins TRBV11-1 to TRBJ2-5; the match to TRBD1 covers 9 bases. Germline values: CDR1 SGHAT, CDR2 FQDESV (reference sequence). The V gene end was trimmed by 6 bases and the J gene end by 5 bases; junction bases not matched to a gene: 7. CDR3 length equals 14 residues. The CDR3 sequence: CASSSDRGYETQYF. In DNA form, the CDR3 reads TGTGCCAGCAGTTCGGACAGGGGCTACGAGACCCAGTACTTC. Combining the CDR3 with reference TRBV11-1 and TRBJ2-5 gives the whole variable domain EAEVAQSPRYKITEKSQAVAFWCDPISGHATLYWYRQILGQGPELLVQFQDESVVDDSQLPKDRFSAERLKGVDSTLKIQPAELGDSAMYLCASSSDRGYETQYFGPGTRLLVL.

The rearrangement uses TRBV5-1 and TRBJ1-1; TRBD1 matches at 7 bases. V lost 4 bases to trimming and J lost 5 bases; unmatched junction nucleotides: 8. The V gene's germline CDR1 is SGHRS and CDR2 YFSETQ. This CDR3 is 14 amino acids long. CDR3 coding DNA: TGCGCCAGCAGCGCGGGACAGCCAACGACTGAAGCTTTCTTT. The encoded protein is CASSAGQPTTEAFF.

This chain uses TRBV5-6 with TRBJ1-1; 7 bases line up with TRBD1. The CDR3 contains 15 residues. Germline V CDR1 and CDR2: SGHDT, YYEEEE. J gave up 5 bases and V 4 bases, and 11 bases lay outside the gene matches. CDR3 sequence: CASSRATGWGTEAFF. In DNA, the CDR3 is TGTGCCAGCAGCCGGGCGACAGGGTGGGGGACTGAAGCTTTCTTT.

The CDR3 region has the DNA TGTGCCAGCAGCCCGGTGGCTCACTATGGCTACACCTTC. It is translated as CASSPVAHYGYTF. The chain couples TRBV9 to TRBJ1-2; no reliable D call. Germline loops: CDR1 SGDLS, CDR2 YYNGEE. Trimming left V 4 bases short and J 3 bases short, with 10 bases between. The CDR3 length is 13 residues.

This chain joins TRBV7-6 and TRBJ1-3, with D perhaps matching TRBD1 (5 bases). The CDR3 covers 15 residues. V was pared by 2 bases and J by 4 bases, with 12 bases between. Germline V CDR1 and CDR2: SGHVS, FNYEAQ. CDR3 sequence: CASSLQGGGGNTIYF. Written as DNA, the CDR3 is TGTGCCAGCAGCTTACAGGGAGGTGGAGGAAACACCATATATTTT.

This chain connects TRBV28 to TRBJ2-7; no clear D gene. Trimming pared 2 bases from V and 4 bases from J, leaving 3 bases between. The CDR3 length is 11 residues. Germline assignment: CDR1 MDHEN and CDR2 SYDVKM. CDR3 DNA sequence: TGTGCCAGCAGTTTAGGGTACGAGCAGTACTTC. It translates to CASSLGYEQYF.

The chain links TRBV28 to TRBJ1-6, with 9 bases fitting TRBD1. Unmatched junction bases numbered 10, after V lost 2 bases and J lost 2 bases. CDR1 MDHEN and CDR2 SYDVKM come from the germline V gene. The CDR3 is 19 residues long. Here the CDR3 reads CASSLDGQGKGPYNSPLHF. As DNA, the CDR3 is TGTGCCAGCAGTTTAGACGGACAGGGGAAGGGTCCCTATAATTCACCCCTCCACTTT.

This sequence joins TRBV11-3 and TRBJ1-3; D ambiguous. The germline V gene encodes CDR1 SGHNT and CDR2 YENEEA. V dropped 1 base and J dropped 0 bases, with 10 bases sitting between them. The CDR3 has 16 amino acids. DNA of the CDR3: TGTGCCAGCAGCTTAGGTACCATAGGCTCTGGAAACACCATATATTTT. Translated, it gives CASSLGTIGSGNTIYF.